This T cell receptor (beta chain) comes out of a study of blood T cell repertoires in COVID-19. This CDR3 comprises 13 residues. Per germline, CDR1 MNHEY and CDR2 SVGAGI. V was pared by 6 bases and J by 2 bases, with 10 bases between. Repertoires were generated with immunoSEQ multiplex PCR, while TCRdb's copy carries only in-frame clones and drops some. The table lists 300,000 to 400,000 clones, approximately 86% of them singletons. The source is a human donor in a cohort sampled during active COVID-19. The chain has TRBV6-5 and TRBJ1-2; D is ambiguous. Source material: peripheral blood. The CDR3 protein is CASSLTVNYGYTF. CDR3 nucleotides: TGTGCCAGCAGCCTAACAGTAAACTATGGCTACACCTTC.